These 8 T cell receptor beta chains were all obtained from the same sample, sequenced in a study of T cell responses to AZD1222 COVID-19 vaccine. The protocol was immunoSEQ multiplex PCR, while the TCRdb copy is restricted to in-frame clones and leaves out a portion. Here the sample spans about 270,000 clones, approximately 94% being singletons. Material: peripheral blood, obtained 28 days after the second AZD1222 dose. These receptors were obtained from an adult who received the AZD1222 COVID-19 vaccine.

The CDR3 protein is CASSKDRGTYEQYF. In nucleotides, the CDR3 is TGTGCCAGCAGCAAGGACAGGGGGACCTACGAGCAGTACTTC. V is TRBV7-9 and J is TRBJ2-7; 10 nucleotides line up with TRBD1. V shed 5 bases and J 2 bases; nucleotides not matched to a gene: 3. Germline V lookup: CDR1 SEHNR, CDR2 FQNEAQ (reference sequence). CDR3 length: 14 amino acids.

The V gene is TRBV28, the J gene TRBJ1-4, with a weak D call TRBD1 (6 bases). Between the trimmed V and J ends, which lost 5 bases and 6 bases, there was a span of 13 bases. This CDR3 comprises 14 residues. The V gene's germline CDR1 is MDHEN and CDR2 SYDVKM. CDR3 sequence reads: CASSERGGHEKLFF. The CDR3 nucleotides are TGTGCCAGCAGTGAAAGGGGGGGACATGAAAAACTGTTTTTT. The whole variable domain, remainder taken from reference TRBV28 and TRBJ1-4, is DVKVTQSSRYLVKRTGEKVFLECVQDMDHENMFWYRQDPGLGLRLIYFSYDVKMKEKGDIPEGYSVSREKKERFSLILESASTNQTSMYLCASSERGGHEKLFFGSGTQLSVL.

V and J are TRBV3-1 (or the pseudogene TRBV3-2) and TRBJ1-6; 11 nucleotides match TRBD1. Germline lookup yields CDR1 LGHDT and CDR2 YNNKEL (reference sequence). This CDR3 has 15 amino acids. J was trimmed by 6 bases and V by 3 bases; bases with no gene match: 1. The CDR3 loop is CASSQGTGGNSPLHF. The DNA for the CDR3 is TGTGCCAGCAGCCAGGGGACAGGGGGTAATTCACCCCTCCACTTT.

The count of this clone is one. J is TRBJ1-1 and V is TRBV12-3 or TRBV12-4, with D unresolved. The germline V and J ends were trimmed by 0 bases and 7 bases, with 9 bases remaining between them. CDR3 size: 13 residues. The CDR3 DNA reads TGTGCCAGCAGTTTAGCGCAGAGCTTTGAAGCTTTCTTT. Its translation is CASSLAQSFEAFF.

The chain joins TRBV7-3 to TRBJ2-2, with TRBD2 identical over 7 bases. Germline V gene data show CDR1 as SGHTA and CDR2 as FQGTGA. The CDR3 runs 15 residues. V was pared by 2 bases and J by 6 bases, with 6 bases of the junction left unmatched. Here the CDR3 DNA reads TGTGCCAGCAGCTTATCTAGCGGCTATGCCGGGGAGCTGTTTTTT. This encodes CASSLSSGYAGELFF.

CDR3 coding DNA: TGTGCCAGCAGTGAAAAGGGCAGGGGGAACACTGAAGCTTTCTTT. It translates to CASSEKGRGNTEAFF. The chain links TRBV2 to TRBJ1-1; D is possibly TRBD1 (6 bases). The germline CDR1 and CDR2 sequences are SNHLY and FYNNEI. This CDR3 has 15 amino acids. V lost 2 bases and J 1 base, leaving 11 bases between the germline ends.

The CDR3 nucleotides read TGTGCCAGCAGCGTAGAACAGCTGGGGACCCAGTACTTC. Its translation: CASSVEQLGTQYF. This chain links TRBV9 with TRBJ2-5, with D unresolved. Germline CDR1 is SGDLS and CDR2 is YYNGEE. V lost 0 bases and J 7 bases, leaving 10 bases between the germline ends. The CDR3 has 13 amino acids.

V usage is TRBV18 and J usage is TRBJ1-5; D is unresolved. The CDR3 covers 13 residues. The germline CDR1 and CDR2 sequences are KGHSH and LQKENI. Deletions cut 6 bases from V and 3 bases from J, with 9 bases between. The CDR3 coding sequence is TGTGCCAGCTCGGCGCAGGTCAATCAGCCCCAGCATTTT. It specifies CASSAQVNQPQHF.